The next 3 T cell receptor beta chains were all read from a single sample in a study of shared clonotypes between healthy human individuals. Some clones are missing from TCRdb's copy, which holds only in-frame ones; the method was immunoSEQ multiplex PCR. The repertoire holds about 490,000 clones, with 81% as singletons. The sequenced sample consisted of PBMCs. Every receptor here comes from a woman in her 40s in good health. Some clones in this sample may be carry-over from other donors' samples.

About this clone: A read error is the likely source, as a far larger clone sits one nucleotide away. The rearrangement joins TRBV29-1 to TRBJ1-2; the D gene is possibly TRBD1 (5 bases). This CDR3 contains 12 residues. CDR1 and CDR2 from the germline V gene are SQVTM and ANQGSEA. Trimming left V 5 bases short and J 2 bases short, with 9 bases between. CDR3 in amino acids: CSVRTSNYGYTF. The CDR3 coding sequence is TGCAGCGTTAGGACATCAAACTATGGCTACACCTTC.

This chain links TRBV19 with TRBJ2-3; 10 nucleotides match TRBD1. V was clipped by 3 bases and J by 5 bases; unmatched bases: 5. In germline, CDR1 is LNHDA, CDR2 SQIVND (reference sequence). The CDR3 has 15 residues. This CDR3 is CASSIWTGGEDTQYF. CDR3 DNA: TGTGCCAGTAGTATCTGGACAGGGGGGGAAGATACGCAGTATTTT.

Worth noting for this clone: Since a far larger clone is one base different, this is likely a read error. The chain carries TRBV10-3 and TRBJ1-5, with a possible D match to TRBD1 (5 bases). This CDR3 comprises 13 residues. Germline assignment: CDR1 ENHRY and CDR2 SYGVKD. Trimming shortened V by 2 bases and J by 5 bases, and 7 bases separated the two germline ends. The CDR3 DNA reads as TGTGCCATCAGTGAGCGGGGGTATCAGCCCCAGCATTTT. Its translation is CAISERGYQPQHF.